The sequence of this TCR beta chain was determined in a study of blood T cell repertoires in COVID-19. The overall study: Samples representing acute and convalescent COVID-19 were sourced from the United States, Italy and Spain.

Germline V gives CDR1 MNHEY, CDR2 SMNVEV (reference sequence). V was pared by 6 bases and J by 4 bases, with 15 bases of the junction left unmatched. There are 17 residues in the CDR3. Authors' analysis steps: Nucleated cell number was recorded as an estimate derived from reference gene primer amplification. Data came from immunoSEQ multiplex PCR; TCRdb stores just in-frame clones and leaves some out. V and J calls and clone size are given by that table; D and trimming were obtained from the DNA. The table has about 250,000 clones, around four fifths seen once. This rearrangement joins TRBV27 to TRBJ1-2; 9 positions match TRBD1. This receptor was obtained from an elderly man with acute or convalescent COVID-19. The source material was peripheral blood. In nucleotides, the CDR3 is TGTGCCAGCAGCACAGGGGGCGGGGTAGGGTATATCTATGGCTACACCTTC. It codes for CASSTGGGVGYIYGYTF.